These 15 T cell receptor beta chains came from one sample sequenced in a study of CXCR3-negative and CXCR3-positive naive CD8 T cells. Findings and caveats of the study: Naive cells positive for CXCR3 carried more hydrophobic TRB CDR3s than CXCR3-negative ones.

These receptors lack a known antigen. The libraries of TRB cDNA were constructed through 5' RACE using UMI labels. TCRdb re-called the 5' RACE reads, yielding one record per CDR3 amino acid sequence without DNA. The table lists about 5,700 distinct CDR3 sequences. The specimen sequenced was naive CXCR3+ CD8+ T cells from blood. Subset defined: CD45RO-CCR7+CD27+CD95- naive CD8+ T cells expressing CXCR3 (TNR3+). All receptors derive from a human donor in good health. Some clones in this sample may be carry-over from other donors' samples.

This chain joins TRBV29-1 and TRBJ1-1. Germline-derived CDR1 and CDR2 are SQVTM and ANQGSEA. The CDR3 is 12 amino acids. CDR3 residues: CSVESVNTEAFF.

Frequency places this clonotype as medium-sized (0.01 to 0.1%). The genes are TRBV30 and TRBJ1-1; with no DNA, the TCRdb D assignment of TRBD1 cannot be verified. This CDR3 region has 15 residues. Germline V CDR1 and CDR2: GTSNPN, SVGIG (reference sequence). The CDR3 loop is CAWSSPDREYPEAFF. The variable domain in full, completed from reference TRBV30 and TRBJ1-1, reads SQTIHQWPATLVQPVGSPLSLECTVEGTSNPNLYWYRQAAGRGLQLLFYSVGIGQISSEVPQNLSASRPQDRQFILSSKKLLLSDSGFYLCAWSSPDREYPEAFFGQGTRLTVV.

This clonotype is classed as medium-sized by frequency. The rearrangement uses TRBV10-3 and TRBJ2-7; TCRdb picks TRBD1, but there is no DNA to check that call. This CDR3 comprises 14 residues. Germline-derived CDR1 and CDR2 are ENHRY and SYGVKD. CDR3 region: CAISPTGPSYEQYF.

V gene TRBV29-1 combines with J gene TRBJ1-1; checking the TCRdb D call of TRBD1 is not possible without DNA. CDR1 SQVTM and CDR2 ANQGSEA come from the germline V gene. The CDR3 has 11 residues. CDR3 protein: CSVVWGPEAFF. The whole variable domain, filled in from reference TRBV29-1 and TRBJ1-1, reads SAVISQKPSRDICQRGTSLTIQCQVDSQVTMMFWYRQQPGQSLTLIATANQGSEATYESGFVIDKFPISRPNLTFSTLTVSNMSPEDSSIYLCSVVWGPEAFFGQGTRLTVV.

The rearrangement uses TRBV7-8 and TRBJ2-1; the D gene TCRdb calls, TRBD2, cannot be checked with no DNA. CDR1 and CDR2 (germline): SGHVS, FQNEAQ. There are 15 residues in the CDR3. CDR3 in amino acids: CASSSFSGENNEQFF.

Frequency places this clonotype as medium-sized. The chain joins TRBV7-9 to TRBJ2-1. Germline V gene data show CDR1 as SEHNR and CDR2 as FQNEAQ (reference sequence). The CDR3 sequence is 16 residues long. The chain's CDR3 is CASSSGIGVLENEQFF. The full variable domain, rest sourced from reference TRBV7-9 and TRBJ2-1, is DTGVSQNPRHKITKRGQNVTFRCDPISEHNRLYWYRQTLGQGPEFLTYFQNEAQLEKSRLLSDRFSAERPKGSFSTLEIQRTEQGDSAMYLCASSSGIGVLENEQFFGPGTRLTVL.

The rearrangement joins TRBV14 to TRBJ2-5; the TRBD2 assignment by TCRdb is unverifiable without DNA. The length of the CDR3 is 18 residues. Per the germline V gene, CDR1 is SGHDN and CDR2 is FVKESK. This CDR3 is CASSSARAPESYQETQYF.

The gene calls are TRBV7-2 and TRBJ1-1; no DNA is available, so the TRBD1 call from TCRdb remains unchecked. Germline loops: CDR1 SGHTA, CDR2 FQGNSA. The length of the CDR3 is 15 residues. The CDR3 protein is CASSLVPGGGTEAFF.

This clonotype shows up as medium-sized by frequency. The rearrangement joins TRBV29-1 to TRBJ2-3; the TCRdb D gene call, TRBD2, has no DNA to confirm it. Germline CDR1 is SQVTM and CDR2 is ANQGSEA. This CDR3 is 17 amino acids long. CDR3 amino acids: CSVEDGTASGSTDTQYF.

This CDR3 is CASSLFHLGGEAFF. The chain links TRBV7-2 to TRBJ1-1; TCRdb's assignment of TRBD1 cannot be checked, as there is no DNA. Germline V gives CDR1 SGHTA, CDR2 FQGNSA. This CDR3 contains 14 residues.

The V gene is TRBV20-1, the J gene TRBJ2-4; TCRdb gives TRBD1 as the D gene, but with no DNA this cannot be confirmed. The CDR3 runs to 13 residues. Germline-derived CDR1 and CDR2 are DFQATT and SNEGSKA (reference sequence). CDR3 protein: CSAPAGPQPIQYF.

Measured by frequency, this clonotype is medium-sized. The genes are TRBV12-3 or TRBV12-4 and TRBJ2-1; no DNA is available, so the TRBD2 call from TCRdb remains unchecked. The CDR3 has 17 residues. The CDR3 sequence is CASSFGLTSGPMSEQFF.

The chain links TRBV10-3 to TRBJ2-7; TCRdb outputs TRBD2, but without DNA this stays unchecked. The CDR3 has 16 residues. The germline CDR1 and CDR2 sequences are ENHRY and SYGVKD. CDR3 loop: CAISDTSLADPYEQYF.

The V call is TRBV15, the J call TRBJ2-1; TCRdb outputs TRBD1, but without DNA this stays unchecked. This CDR3 region has 11 residues. Germline-derived CDR1 and CDR2 are LNHNV and YYDKDF (reference sequence). CDR3 residues: CATVSQGRFLF.

Considering frequency, this clonotype is medium-sized. This rearrangement joins TRBV15 to TRBJ1-4; TCRdb calls TRBD1, which cannot be checked without DNA. The CDR3 is 14 amino acids. Germline CDR1 LNHNV, CDR2 YYDKDF (reference sequence). The CDR3 here is CATPRQGGSEKLFF.